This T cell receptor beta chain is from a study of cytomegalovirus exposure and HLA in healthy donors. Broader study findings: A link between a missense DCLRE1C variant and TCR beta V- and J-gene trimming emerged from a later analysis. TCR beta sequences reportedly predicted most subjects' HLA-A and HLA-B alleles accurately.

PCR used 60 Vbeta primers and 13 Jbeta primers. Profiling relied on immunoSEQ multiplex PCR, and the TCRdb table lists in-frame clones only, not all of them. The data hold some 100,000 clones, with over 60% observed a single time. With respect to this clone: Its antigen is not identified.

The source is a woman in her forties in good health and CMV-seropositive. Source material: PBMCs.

The CDR3 protein is CASIPSGASYNEQFF. CDR3 DNA: TGTGCCAGTATCCCCAGCGGGGCTTCCTACAATGAGCAGTTCTTC. The chain has TRBV19 and TRBJ2-1; 7 bases map to TRBD2. The V and J ends lost 7 bases and 1 base, in that order; junction bases with no gene match: 7. CDR3 length: 15 residues. Germline V CDR1 and CDR2: LNHDA, SQIVND (reference sequence).